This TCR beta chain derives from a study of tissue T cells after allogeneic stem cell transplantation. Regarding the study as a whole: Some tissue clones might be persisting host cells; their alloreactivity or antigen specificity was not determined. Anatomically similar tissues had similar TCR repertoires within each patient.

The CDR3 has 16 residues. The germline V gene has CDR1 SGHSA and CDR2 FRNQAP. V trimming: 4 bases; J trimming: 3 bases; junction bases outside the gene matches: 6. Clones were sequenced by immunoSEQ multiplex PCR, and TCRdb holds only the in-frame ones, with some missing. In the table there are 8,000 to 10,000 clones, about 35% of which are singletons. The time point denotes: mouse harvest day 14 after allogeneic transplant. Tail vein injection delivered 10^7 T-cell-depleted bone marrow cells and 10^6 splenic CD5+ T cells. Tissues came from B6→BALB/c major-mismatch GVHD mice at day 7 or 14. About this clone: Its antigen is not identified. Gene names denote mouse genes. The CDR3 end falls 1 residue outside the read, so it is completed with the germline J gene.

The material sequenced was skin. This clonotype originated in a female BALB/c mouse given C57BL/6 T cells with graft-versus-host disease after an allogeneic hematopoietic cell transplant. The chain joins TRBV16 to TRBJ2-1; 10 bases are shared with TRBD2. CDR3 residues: CASSSRLGGSYAEQFF. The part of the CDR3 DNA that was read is TGTGCAAGCAGCTCTCGACTGGGGGGTTCCTATGCTGAGCAGTTC.